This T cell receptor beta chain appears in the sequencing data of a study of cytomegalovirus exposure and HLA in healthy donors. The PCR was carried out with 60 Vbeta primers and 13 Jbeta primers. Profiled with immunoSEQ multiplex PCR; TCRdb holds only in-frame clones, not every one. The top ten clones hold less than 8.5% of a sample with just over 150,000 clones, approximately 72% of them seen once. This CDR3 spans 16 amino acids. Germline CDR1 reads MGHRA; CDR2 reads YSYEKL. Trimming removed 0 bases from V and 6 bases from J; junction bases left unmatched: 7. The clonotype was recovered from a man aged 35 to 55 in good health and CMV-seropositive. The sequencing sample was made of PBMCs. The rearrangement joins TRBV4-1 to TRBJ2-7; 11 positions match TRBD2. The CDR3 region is CASSQDSGTSGREQYF. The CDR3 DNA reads TGCGCCAGCAGCCAAGATTCCGGGACTAGCGGTCGCGAGCAGTACTTC.